This T cell receptor (beta chain) was recovered during a study of human T cells and chemical hapten exposure (dated by TCRdb to the early 2020s). Background for the entire study: For sensitization, 2% DPC in acetone was applied to an approximately 2 cm by approximately 2 cm area of upper inner arm skin. Peripheral blood TCR repertoire changes were tracked in vivo in alopecia patients during primary and secondary sensitization to the hapten diphenylcyclopropenone (DPC). Patch testing was performed on the upper back with Finn chambers containing 0.01% DPC, and the patch tests were scored after 6 days according to International Contact Dermatitis Research Group standards. Libraries were combined into a pool for sequencing, and differences in TCR yield between samples came mainly from small differences in library volumes within the pool. Throughout the study period of roughly 24 weeks, patients also received therapeutic DPC doses to the scalp every week. Blood for TCR sequencing was provided by twenty-nine alopecia patients at one to four time points (pre-sensitization, 2, 6 and 24 weeks). Alopecia areata with under or over 50% scalp involvement, alopecia totalis and alopecia universalis were represented in the patient cohort, which was mostly female. Blood was sampled from patients pre-sensitization (week 0) and at 2, 6 and about 24 weeks after DPC sensitization.

The time point label of this sample denotes: patch test 3, about 24 weeks after DPC sensitization. The treatment or condition label here, explained by the study, means: therapeutic diphenylcyclopropenone sensitization with weekly scalp DPC. At every patch-test visit, the blood draw took place before the patch test was put on. Eligible patients were aged 18 to 70, diagnosed with alopecia, deemed suitable for DPC therapy, and excluded if pregnant. Unfractionated whole blood was collected in Tempus Blood RNA tubes, and total RNA was extracted from that blood. For this clonotype: The antigen it binds to is not known. Per-base quality was not reported, and no clone a single base away is much larger than it.

Reading from cysteine to phenylalanine, the CDR3 counts 19 amino acids. The read is trimmed to its CDR3 DNA, 57 bases read in frame from base 1. CDR1 and CDR2 are drawn from the germline V gene: SGHTA, FQGNSA. V gives up 4 bases and J gives up 1 base, and the segment between their germline ends measures 23 bases. Library preparation used RACE. TCRdb shows the sequencer as NextSeq 500. During library preparation, unique molecular identifiers were attached to individual cDNA molecules so that TCRs could be counted in a quantitative, reproducible way. Both TCR alpha and TCR beta chains were sequenced from each blood RNA sample. On the study's bioinformatics: A median of around 96,000 TCRs per sample was observed, with a range of about 23,224 to 700,000. The Decombinator software suite was used to annotate the V, J and CDR3 of the TCR reads. For the PS versus PT1 abundance plots, all samples were subsampled to the same number of TCRs (28,000). Expanded TCRs were defined as absent before sensitization and observed at least eight times at the 2-week time point. The public reads were reprocessed in TCRdb via fastp at Q25 and MiXCR, keeping in-frame beta chains. Rows with one shared CDR3 protein collapse into an entry with the most common genes and DNA. The V and J calls were determined by TCRdb, not by the authors. The table for this sample lists 95,000 to 150,000 distinct CDR3 sequences; approximately 10% of them were counted only once. Of the sample, 2% to 2.5% falls within the top ten clones.

Here is what the overall study found, with its caveats: No change with DPC sensitization was found in the number of TCRs above 1 in 1000 frequency, and no evidence of global repertoire structure alterations was found. Because every patient had alopecia, a presumed autoimmune disease, the patients' immune response might differ from that of healthy individuals. Significantly more large CDR3 similarity clusters were formed by expanded TCRs than by pre-sensitization or healthy control sets, consistent with antigen-driven responses. Patch test score was positively correlated with the number of PT1 expanded TCRs, with significance at thresholds 8, 16 and 32 but not at 4. Repeated subsampling changed both the strength of the expansion versus patch-test correlation and the threshold at which the correlation became significant.

Sequences were derived from whole blood, sampled in connection with sensitization to the hapten diphenylcyclopropenone (DPC). This sequence originates from a woman in her forties or fifties with alopecia areata. Some clones in this sample may be carry-over from other donors' samples. The rearranged chain carries TRBV7-2 and TRBJ2-4; the D call could be TRBD1 or TRBD2, with each sharing 5 bases. CDR3 region: CASSSVLRSPWGAKNIQYF. The nucleotide sequence is given as TGTGCCAGCAGCTCCGTTCTTCGATCCCCCTGGGGGGCCAAAAACATTCAGTACTTC. The full variable domain, completed from the reference TRBV7-2 and TRBJ2-4 proteins outside the CDR3, reads GAGVSQSPSNKVTEKGKDVELRCDPISGHTALYWYRQSLGQGLEFLIYFQGNSAPDKSGLPSDRFSAERTGGSVSTLTIQRTQQEDSAVYLCASSSVLRSPWGAKNIQYFGAGTRLSVL.